The entry below gives a single T cell receptor (beta chain) sequence along with its context. Its specificity is unknown. The source of the sample is a study of T cell responses to AZD1222 COVID-19 vaccine. The study, taken as a whole, reports: Spike-specific TCR breadth and depth rose after two AZD1222 doses. Across the whole spike, CD4 TCRs peaked at regions 160-218 and 743-854. Repertoires were obtained solely post-peak T cell response. Most donors were white British, females outnumbered males, and clonal diversity was possibly underestimated.

Data came from immunoSEQ multiplex PCR; TCRdb stores just in-frame clones and leaves some out. The profile shows approximately 150,000 clones, 90% to 95% of them singletons. The germline V gene encodes CDR1 SEHNR and CDR2 FQNEAQ (reference sequence). The CDR3 is made up of 13 amino acids. V lost 4 bases and J lost 2, with 8 bases in between. The specimen comprised peripheral blood, sampled on day 0 of MenACWY control vaccination. The clonotype originates from an adult in good health. The chain links TRBV7-9 to TRBJ2-5; D uncertain. The CDR3 DNA is TGTGCCAGCAGCTCCCGGCAGCAAGAGACCCAGTACTTC. Protein sequence: CASSSRQQETQYF. Combining the CDR3 with reference TRBV7-9 and TRBJ2-5 gives the whole variable domain DTGVSQNPRHKITKRGQNVTFRCDPISEHNRLYWYRQTLGQGPEFLTYFQNEAQLEKSRLLSDRFSAERPKGSFSTLEIQRTEQGDSAMYLCASSSRQQETQYFGPGTRLLVL.